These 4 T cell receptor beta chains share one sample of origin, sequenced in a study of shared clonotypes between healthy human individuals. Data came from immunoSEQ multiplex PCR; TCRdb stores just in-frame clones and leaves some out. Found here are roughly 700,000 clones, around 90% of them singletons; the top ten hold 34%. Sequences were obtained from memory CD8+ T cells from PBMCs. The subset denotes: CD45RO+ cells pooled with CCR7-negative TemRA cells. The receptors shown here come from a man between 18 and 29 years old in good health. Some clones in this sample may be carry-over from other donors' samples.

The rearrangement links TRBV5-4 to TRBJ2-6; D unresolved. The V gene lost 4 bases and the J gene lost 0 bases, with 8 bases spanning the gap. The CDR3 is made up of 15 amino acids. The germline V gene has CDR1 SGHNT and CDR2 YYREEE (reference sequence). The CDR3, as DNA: TGTGCCAGCAGCCCCTCCCTCTCTGGGGCCAACGTCCTGACTTTC. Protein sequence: CASSPSLSGANVLTF.

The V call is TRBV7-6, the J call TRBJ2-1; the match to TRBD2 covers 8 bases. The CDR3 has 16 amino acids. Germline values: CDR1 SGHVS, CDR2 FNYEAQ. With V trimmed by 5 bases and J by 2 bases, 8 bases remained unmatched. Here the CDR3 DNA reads TGTGCCAGCAGCCCCAAGCGGGGGTCCGCCTACAATGAGCAGTTCTTC. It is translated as CASSPKRGSAYNEQFF.

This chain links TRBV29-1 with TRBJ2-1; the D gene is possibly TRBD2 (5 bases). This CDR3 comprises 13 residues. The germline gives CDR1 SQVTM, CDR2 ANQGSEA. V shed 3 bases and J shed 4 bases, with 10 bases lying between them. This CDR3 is CSVETTNYNEQFF. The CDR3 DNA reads TGCAGCGTTGAGACGACTAATTACAATGAGCAGTTCTTC.

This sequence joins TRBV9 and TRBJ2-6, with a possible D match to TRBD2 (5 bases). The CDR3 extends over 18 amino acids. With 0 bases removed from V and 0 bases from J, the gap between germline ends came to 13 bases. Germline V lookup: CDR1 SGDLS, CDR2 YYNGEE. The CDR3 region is CASSVAVRDSSGANVLTF. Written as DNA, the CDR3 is TGTGCCAGCAGCGTAGCTGTTCGGGATAGCTCTGGGGCCAACGTCCTGACTTTC.